Shown below are 13 T cell receptor beta chains from a single sample sequenced in a study of control samples from healthy donors and cancer patients (dated by TCRdb to about 2020). The library was prepared using the immunoSEQ multiplex PCR assay. What TCRdb holds here is the immuneACCESS table cut down to in-frame rearrangements. Part of the clones is not present; checked against another copy, under half of the missing clones reflect an unresolved V gene, and the others are unexplained. The sample records roughly 88,000 clones, about nine tenths of which are singletons. Roughly 0.9% of the sample rests with the top ten. The sequencing sample was made of blood. These receptor sequences come from a woman in her twenties or thirties in good health.

The chain uses TRBV6-1 and TRBJ1-3, with D possibly being TRBD1 (6 bases). Germline V gene lookup returns CDR1 MNHNS and CDR2 SASEGT. The CDR3 is made up of 18 amino acids. V shed 2 bases and J shed 3 bases, with 20 bases lying between them. CDR3 sequence: CASSESGGGVMGGNTIYF. The CDR3, as DNA: TGTGCCAGCAGTGAAAGTGGGGGGGGCGTAATGGGTGGAAACACCATATATTTT.

The rearrangement links TRBV7-2 to TRBJ2-7, with 7 bases lining up with TRBD1. After removal of 5 bases from V and 6 bases from J, the junction contained 4 bases not matched to a gene. Germline V gives CDR1 SGHTA, CDR2 FQGNSA. The CDR3 extends over 12 amino acids. The CDR3 coding sequence is TGTGCCAGCAGCCGGGCAGGGGGCGAGCAGTACTTC. As protein: CASSRAGGEQYF.

The V gene is TRBV6-5, the J gene TRBJ1-5, with D maybe TRBD1 (5 bases). The CDR3 consists of 15 residues. The V gene's germline CDR1 is MNHEY and CDR2 SVGAGI. V lost 6 bases and J 0 bases, leaving 12 bases between the germline ends. CDR3 sequence reads: CASRGGGISNQPQHF. The CDR3 DNA follows: TGTGCCAGCAGGGGGGGAGGGATTAGCAATCAGCCCCAGCATTTT.

This clone was picked up one time. J is TRBJ1-4 and V is TRBV6-6; D is ambiguous. The CDR3 has 14 amino acids. Trimming took 0 bases from V and 11 from J, leaving 13 bases between them. Germline V gives CDR1 MNHNY, CDR2 SVGAGI (reference sequence). CDR3 nucleotides: TGTGCCAGCAGTTACTCGATGGAAGGGAGGAAACTGTTTTTT. Its protein is CASSYSMEGRKLFF.

This clone was detected only a few times. The chain uses TRBV10-2 and TRBJ2-3; the match to TRBD1 covers 10 bases. Germline CDR1 reads WSHSY; CDR2 reads SAAADI. This CDR3 is 15 amino acids long. J lost 2 bases, V lost 6 bases, and 5 bases had no gene match. The CDR3 spells CASRAGTGVTDTQYF. In DNA form, the CDR3 reads TGCGCCAGCAGGGCCGGGACAGGGGTCACAGATACGCAGTATTTT.

This rearrangement joins TRBV30 to TRBJ1-5; D not resolved. Trimming removed 4 bases at V and 9 bases at J, with 13 bases between. Germline assignment: CDR1 GTSNPN and CDR2 SVGIG (reference sequence). The length of the CDR3 is 12 residues. The CDR3 loop is CAWTRDSGPQHF. The CDR3 region has the DNA TGTGCCTGGACTCGCGACTCGGGGCCCCAGCATTTT.

The rearrangement links TRBV14 to TRBJ1-1; possible D gene TRBD1, 5 bases. CDR3 size: 14 residues. V was trimmed by 4 bases and J by 4 bases, leaving 13 bases between them. CDR1 is SGHDN, CDR2 FVKESK, per germline. The CDR3 nucleotides are TGTGCCAGCAGCCTTGGAGGGGCGATCACTGAAGCTTTCTTT. Protein sequence: CASSLGGAITEAFF.

This clone was seen only once. The chain recombines TRBV5-1 with TRBJ2-5, with TRBD2 matching over 9 bases. Germline CDR1 and CDR2: SGHRS and YFSETQ. The CDR3 is 15 residues long. J lost 5 bases, V lost 5 bases, and 10 bases had no gene match. CDR3 sequence reads: CASRDGGRASETQYF. DNA for the CDR3: TGCGCCAGCAGGGATGGCGGGAGGGCCAGCGAGACCCAGTACTTC.

The rearrangement uses TRBV9 and TRBJ2-5, with 11 bases that match TRBD2. The CDR3 is made up of 17 amino acids. Germline V gene sequence: CDR1 SGDLS, CDR2 YYNGEE. The ends lost 0 bases at V and 4 bases at J; junction bases unmatched: 8. CDR3 in DNA: TGTGCCAGCAGCGTAGAACTAGCGGGAGTTAGGGGAGAGACCCAGTACTTC. Amino acid sequence: CASSVELAGVRGETQYF.

The chain carries TRBV14 and TRBJ2-3; tentatively, D is TRBD1 (5 bases). Per germline, CDR1 SGHDN and CDR2 FVKESK. This CDR3 comprises 14 residues. V shed 4 bases and J shed 0 bases, with 8 bases lying between them. CDR3 sequence: CASSRGLSTDTQYF. DNA of the CDR3: TGTGCCAGCAGCCGGGGCCTCAGCACAGATACGCAGTATTTT. The whole variable domain, filled in from reference TRBV14 and TRBJ2-3, reads EAGVTQFPSHSVIEKGQTVTLRCDPISGHDNLYWYRRVMGKEIKFLLHFVKESKQDESGMPNNRFLAERTGGTYSTLKVQPAELEDSGVYFCASSRGLSTDTQYFGPGTRLTVL.

The rearrangement joins TRBV9 to TRBJ2-5; D uncertain. Germline V gives CDR1 SGDLS, CDR2 YYNGEE. Trimming stripped 0 bases from V and 5 bases from J, with 11 bases between. The CDR3 spans 14 residues. CDR3 coding DNA: TGTGCCAGCAGCGTAGCTGGGCCCCAGGAGACCCAGTACTTC. Encoded protein: CASSVAGPQETQYF.

V is TRBV18 and J is TRBJ1-1, with D tentatively TRBD1 (6 bases). Per germline, CDR1 KGHSH and CDR2 LQKENI. CDR3 size: 14 residues. V was cut by 4 bases and J by 0 bases, with 9 bases left in between. This CDR3 is CASSLQGMNTEAFF. CDR3 nucleotides: TGTGCCAGCTCACTTCAGGGGATGAACACTGAAGCTTTCTTT. The variable domain in full, with the rest retrieved from reference TRBV18 and TRBJ1-1, is NAGVMQNPRHLVRRRGQEARLRCSPMKGHSHVYWYRQLPEEGLKFMVYLQKENIIDESGMPKERFSAEFPKEGPSILRIQQVVRGDSAAYFCASSLQGMNTEAFFGQGTRLTVV.

The genes are TRBV5-4 and TRBJ1-2; the match to TRBD1 covers 8 bases. With 4 bases clipped from V and 7 bases from J, the junction kept 18 bases outside the gene matches. The CDR3 length is 17 residues. Germline V lookup: CDR1 SGHNT, CDR2 YYREEE (reference sequence). The CDR3 loop reads CASSVGGGQGALLGYTF. CDR3 sequence (DNA): TGTGCCAGCAGCGTTGGGGGAGGCCAGGGGGCTCTTCTTGGCTACACCTTC.